These T cell receptor beta chains were read from a single sample in a study of blood T cell repertoires in COVID-19. The protocol was immunoSEQ multiplex PCR, while the TCRdb copy is restricted to in-frame clones and leaves out a portion. Among under 250,000 clones listed, 80% to 90% were seen once. Sequencing was carried out using PBMCs or T cells enriched from blood (not recorded which). Receptor source: a woman between 25 and 40 years old who had been exposed to COVID-19. The CDR3 runs from the conserved cysteine through the conserved F or W. The D gene is left open where the match is weak. Only some rows state a clone size, as once, few, many or a class for expanded clones.

j_call v_call d_call clone_size cdr3_aa cdr3_nt
TRBJ1-1 TRBV6-5 - - CASSPRGWGAEAFF TGTGCCAGCAGTCCCCGCGGATGGGGCGCTGAAGCTTTCTTT
TRBJ2-6 TRBV5-1 TRBD1 - CASSLGGFGANVLTF TGCGCCAGCAGCTTAGGGGGCTTTGGGGCCAACGTCCTGACTTTC
TRBJ1-1 TRBV11-2 - - CASSLFLLGAAFF -
TRBJ2-1 TRBV12-5 - once CASGPPDSNYEQFF TGTGCTAGTGGCCCCCCGGACAGTAACTATGAGCAGTTCTTC
TRBJ2-2 TRBV5-6 TRBD2 - CASSLHASGILVDTGELFF TGTGCCAGCAGCTTGCACGCTAGCGGGATCTTGGTCGACACCGGGGAGCTGTTTTTT
TRBJ1-5 TRBV5-6 TRBD1 - CASSPWGTGRYSNQPQHF TGTGCCAGCAGCCCTTGGGGGACAGGGCGATATAGCAATCAGCCCCAGCATTTT
TRBJ2-7 TRBV28 - few CASSLSPLLGGGPYEQYF TGTGCCAGCAGTTTATCCCCTCTCTTGGGGGGAGGTCCCTACGAGCAGTACTTC
TRBJ2-3 TRBV19 TRBD2 - CASRLAGGVDTQYF TGTGCCAGCCGACTAGCGGGGGGGGTAGATACGCAGTATTTT
TRBJ1-2 TRBV29-1 - - CSVEREGGNGYTF TGCAGCGTTGAGAGGGAAGGAGGAAATGGCTACACCTTC
TRBJ2-1 TRBV29-1 TRBD2 - CSVKARTSGSPEQFF TGCAGCGTGAAAGCGCGGACTAGCGGGAGCCCCGAGCAGTTCTTC
TRBJ1-2 TRBV6-5 - - CASSTSKTGQGGYIF TGTGCCAGCAGCACGTCTAAAACAGGGCAGGGTGGCTACATCTTC
TRBJ2-5 TRBV3-1/TRBV3-2 TRBD2 - CASSQRGGYQETQYF TGTGCCAGCAGCCAACGGGGGGGGTACCAAGAGACCCAGTACTTC
TRBJ1-5 TRBV18 TRBD1 once CASSTGTGDYQPQHF TGTGCCAGCTCCACCGGGACAGGGGATTATCAGCCCCAGCATTTT
TRBJ1-2 TRBV7-9 - - CASSFTEGQGDGYTF TGTGCCAGCAGTTTTACCGAGGGACAAGGAGATGGCTACACCTTC
TRBJ2-7 TRBV2 TRBD1 once CASKKGQASYEQYF TGTGCCAGCAAGAAGGGACAGGCCTCCTACGAGCAGTACTTC
TRBJ1-4 TRBV5-5 - - CASSFQGNWEKLFF TGTGCCAGCAGCTTTCAGGGTAATTGGGAAAAACTGTTTTTT
TRBJ2-1 TRBV12-5 - - CASGKKTGSSYNEQFF TGTGCTAGTGGTAAAAAGACGGGGAGCTCCTACAATGAGCAGTTCTTC
TRBJ1-5 TRBV19 - - CASSTTVLSNQPQHF TGTGCCAGTAGTACGACAGTCCTATCCAATCAGCCCCAGCATTTT
TRBJ2-7 TRBV12-5 TRBD1 - CASGLVVGQGAYEQYF TGTGCTAGTGGTTTGGTAGTAGGACAGGGGGCGTACGAGCAGTACTTC
TRBJ2-2 TRBV30 TRBD2 many CAWRASGRETGELFF TGTGCCTGGAGGGCTAGCGGGAGGGAGACCGGGGAGCTGTTTTTT
TRBJ1-4 TRBV20-1 - - CSASHPGNEKLFF TGCAGTGCTAGTCATCCAGGGAATGAAAAACTGTTTTTT
TRBJ2-1 TRBV6-2/TRBV6-3 TRBD1 - CASSSRGFYNEQFF TGTGCCAGCAGTTCCAGGGGGTTCTACAATGAGCAGTTCTTC